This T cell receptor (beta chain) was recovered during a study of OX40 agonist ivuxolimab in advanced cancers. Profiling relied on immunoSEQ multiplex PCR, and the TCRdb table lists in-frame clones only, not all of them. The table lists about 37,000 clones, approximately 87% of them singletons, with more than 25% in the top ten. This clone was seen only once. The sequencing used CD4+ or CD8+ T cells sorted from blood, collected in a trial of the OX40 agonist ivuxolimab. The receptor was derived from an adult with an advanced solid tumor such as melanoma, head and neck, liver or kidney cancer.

CDR3 amino acids: CASSLEGGRYNEQFF. The DNA of the CDR3 is TGCGCCAGCAGCTTGGAAGGGGGTAGGTACAATGAGCAGTTCTTC. The rearrangement links TRBV5-1 to TRBJ2-1; TRBD1 is a possible D gene (6 bases). The CDR3 sequence is 15 residues long. V was trimmed by 0 bases and J by 4 bases, leaving 11 bases between them. The germline CDR1 and CDR2 sequences are SGHRS and YFSETQ.